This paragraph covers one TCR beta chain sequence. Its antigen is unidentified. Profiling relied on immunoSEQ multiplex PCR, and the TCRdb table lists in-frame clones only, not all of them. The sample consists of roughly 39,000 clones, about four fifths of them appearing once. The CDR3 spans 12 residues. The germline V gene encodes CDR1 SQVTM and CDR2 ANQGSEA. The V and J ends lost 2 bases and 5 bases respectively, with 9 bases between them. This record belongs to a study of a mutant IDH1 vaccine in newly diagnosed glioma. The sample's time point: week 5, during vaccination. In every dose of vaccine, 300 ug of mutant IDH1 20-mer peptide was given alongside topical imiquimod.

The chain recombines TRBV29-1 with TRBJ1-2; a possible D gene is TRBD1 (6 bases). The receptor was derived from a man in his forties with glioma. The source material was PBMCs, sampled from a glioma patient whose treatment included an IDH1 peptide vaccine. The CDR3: CSVERGRYGYTF. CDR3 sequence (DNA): TGCAGCGTTGAACGGGGGCGTTATGGCTACACCTTC.